This TCR beta chain stems from a study of blood T cell repertoires in COVID-19. Study-level background: The United States, Italy and Spain supplied acute and convalescent COVID-19 samples. The cDNA or gDNA used as material had been derived from T cells, B-cell-depleted T cells, or PBMCs.

V was pared by 5 bases and J by 4 bases, with 5 bases of the junction left unmatched. This CDR3 spans 14 amino acids. The germline gives CDR1 SGHTA, CDR2 FQGNSA. One Seattle source followed patients from active infection through their disease course. Under the authors' procedure: Reference gene primers were amplified, and this amplification served to estimate nucleated cell counts. The method was immunoSEQ multiplex PCR; TCRdb's version includes in-frame clones alone and lacks a portion of them. Clone size and the V and J calls come from that table; the DNA yielded D and trimming. Of under 350,000 clones detected, about nine tenths appear once; the ten largest clones hold 6.8%.

The chain employs TRBV7-2 and TRBJ1-5; TRBD1 matches 7 bases. The source is a woman aged 30 to 39 with COVID-19, enrolled during active disease. Sequences were obtained from peripheral blood. The CDR3 loop is CASSQDRWNQPQHF. CDR3 nucleotide sequence: TGTGCCAGCAGCCAGGACAGGTGGAATCAGCCCCAGCATTTT. The full variable domain, its missing parts supplied by reference TRBV7-2 and TRBJ1-5, is GAGVSQSPSNKVTEKGKDVELRCDPISGHTALYWYRQSLGQGLEFLIYFQGNSAPDKSGLPSDRFSAERTGGSVSTLTIQRTQQEDSAVYLCASSQDRWNQPQHFGDGTRLSIL.